Presented here are 13 T cell receptor beta chains from one specimen sequenced in a study of T cell responses to AZD1222 COVID-19 vaccine. Profiled with immunoSEQ multiplex PCR; TCRdb holds only in-frame clones, not every one. This sample has some 150,000 clones, with 88% found just once. The material was peripheral blood, obtained on day 0 of MenACWY control vaccination. The receptors were gathered from an adult in good health.

CDR3 nucleotides: TGTGCCAGCAGCTTCACGGGACAGTCCACAGATACGCAGTATTTT. It codes for CASSFTGQSTDTQYF. The chain carries TRBV11-2 and TRBJ2-3; 7 bases align to TRBD1. The junction had 5 bases not matched to a gene; V was cut back by 3 bases and J by 2 bases. Germline V gene lookup returns CDR1 SGHAT and CDR2 FQNNGV. The CDR3 consists of 15 residues.

In its sample, this clone was seen once. The chain couples TRBV5-6 to TRBJ2-5; no clear D. Deletions cut 5 bases from V and 2 bases from J, with 10 bases between. Germline V gene lookup returns CDR1 SGHDT and CDR2 YYEEEE. The CDR3 is made up of 13 amino acids. In nucleotides, the CDR3 is TGTGCCAGCAGGCCGCTCTCACAAGAGACCCAGTACTTC. Translating gives CASRPLSQETQYF. Filled out from reference TRBV5-6 and TRBJ2-5, the complete variable domain reads DAGVTQSPTHLIKTRGQQVTLRCSPKSGHDTVSWYQQALGQGPQFIFQYYEEEERQRGNFPDRFSGHQFPNYSSELNVNALLLGDSALYLCASRPLSQETQYFGPGTRLLVL.

The V gene is TRBV11-3, the J gene TRBJ1-1; possibly TRBD1 for D (6 bases). This CDR3 comprises 17 residues. Trimming took off 2 bases at V and 1 base at J, with 17 bases between the two ends. Germline CDR1 and CDR2: SGHNT and YENEEA. CDR3 amino acids: CASSLTSWGLGNTEAFF. Here the CDR3 DNA reads TGTGCCAGCAGCTTAACTAGTTGGGGGCTCGGGAACACTGAAGCTTTCTTT.

The V call is TRBV7-2, the J call TRBJ1-5; 8 bases align to TRBD1. The V gene's germline CDR1 is SGHTA and CDR2 FQGNSA. The CDR3 is 14 residues long. V dropped 5 bases and J dropped 3; count of bases not matched to a gene: 3. The CDR3 DNA sequence: TGTGCCAGCAGCGGACAGGGCCCCAATCAGCCCCAGCATTTT. Translated, it gives CASSGQGPNQPQHF.

The chain couples TRBV7-2 to TRBJ2-7, with D possibly being TRBD1 (5 bases). This CDR3 contains 15 residues. CDR1 is SGHTA, CDR2 FQGNSA, per germline. Trimming cost V 0 bases and J 5 bases, with 14 bases left between them. The CDR3 sequence is CASSLAPGPSDEQYF. The CDR3 nucleotides are TGTGCCAGCAGCTTAGCACCAGGGCCGTCGGACGAGCAGTACTTC.

This chain's CDR3 is CASSPSLGLGGYTF. The CDR3 bases are TGCGCCAGCAGCCCGTCCCTAGGTTTGGGGGGCTACACCTTC. V is TRBV4-1 and J is TRBJ1-2; D not resolved. Trimming removed 4 bases from V and 8 bases from J, with 17 bases in between. The germline V gene encodes CDR1 MGHRA and CDR2 YSYEKL. This CDR3 has 14 amino acids.

The chain employs TRBV5-6 and TRBJ2-1, with 9 bases lining up with TRBD2. Germline CDR1 and CDR2: SGHDT and YYEEEE. Trimming at V came to 0 bases and at J to 7 bases, leaving 11 bases not matched to a gene. The CDR3 is made up of 17 amino acids. CDR3 bases: TGTGCCAGCAGCTTGGGGGGTGCGGGAGGGCCGCGTAATGAGCAGTTCTTC. Translating gives CASSLGGAGGPRNEQFF.

The chain combines TRBV7-8 with TRBJ1-2; 8 bases match TRBD1. V lost 3 bases, J lost 1 base, and 4 bases stayed unmatched. The CDR3 length is 15 residues. Looked up from germline, CDR1 is SGHVS and CDR2 is FQNEAQ. CDR3 region: CASSFSGGFNYGYTF. Written as DNA, the CDR3 is TGTGCCAGCAGCTTTTCAGGGGGCTTTAACTATGGCTACACCTTC. The full variable domain, rest sourced from reference TRBV7-8 and TRBJ1-2, is GAGVSQSPRYKVAKRGQDVALRCDPISGHVSLFWYQQALGQGPEFLTYFQNEAQLDKSGLPSDRFFAERPEGSVSTLKIQRTQQEDSAVYLCASSFSGGFNYGYTFGSGTRLTVV.

The rearrangement links TRBV19 to TRBJ1-6; D call uncertain. Germline-derived CDR1 and CDR2 are LNHDA and SQIVND (reference sequence). V was pared by 7 bases and J by 4 bases, with 14 bases between. CDR3 length: 15 amino acids. DNA of the CDR3: TGTGCCAGTACCCCACTGGGCAGTTATAATTCACCCCTCCACTTT. It is translated as CASTPLGSYNSPLHF.

The rearrangement uses TRBV7-3 and TRBJ1-1; D is perhaps TRBD1 (6 bases). This CDR3 region has 13 residues. The V and J ends lost 3 bases and 4 bases respectively, with 9 bases between them. Germline CDR1 and CDR2: SGHTA and FQGTGA. The CDR3: CASSFKGGTEAFF. The CDR3 DNA follows: TGTGCCAGCAGCTTCAAGGGGGGCACTGAAGCTTTCTTT.

The J gene is TRBJ2-7, the V gene TRBV7-9; D call uncertain. Germline CDR1 SEHNR, CDR2 FQNEAQ (reference sequence). V lost 5 bases, J lost 5 bases, and 7 bases lay in between. The length of the CDR3 is 11 residues. This CDR3 is CASSVRNEQYF. The CDR3 DNA reads as TGTGCCAGCAGCGTAAGGAACGAGCAGTACTTC.

CDR3 bases: TGTGCCAGTAGTATAGGGGGCAGGGAGCTGTTTTTT. It specifies CASSIGGRELFF. This sequence joins TRBV19 and TRBJ2-2, with D possibly matching TRBD1 (5 bases). The germline CDR1 and CDR2 sequences are LNHDA and SQIVND (reference sequence). The V end was cut by 1 base, the J end by 9 bases, with 6 bases between. The CDR3 has 12 amino acids.

The chain combines TRBV6-5 with TRBJ2-2, with D possibly matching TRBD1 (5 bases). Germline V gene sequence: CDR1 MNHEY, CDR2 SVGAGI. This CDR3 is built from 15 residues. Trimming shortened V by 5 bases and J by 4 bases, and 14 bases separated the two germline ends. The CDR3, as DNA: TGTGCCAGCAGTCTAGGGGTTTCGGGCACCGGGGAGCTGTTTTTT. This encodes CASSLGVSGTGELFF.